This T cell receptor beta chain is from a study of control samples from healthy donors and cancer patients (dated by TCRdb to between 2020 and 2021). In the case of this clone: Its antigen specificity is not known. Per-base qualities were not stored, and no clone one base away is much larger.

The method was the immunoSEQ multiplex PCR assay. Drawn from immuneACCESS, this table holds only the in-frame rearrangements with V and J called that TCRdb kept. Clones are partly lost; checked studies trace under half to an unresolved V gene and leave the rest unexplained. This sample has roughly 95,000 clones in its table, and around 88% of those were observed once. The top ten clonotypes cover roughly 13% of the sample. This TCR derives from a young man in good health. Source material: blood.

In nucleotide form, the sequence is TGTGCCAGCAGTCCAGGGGTTTCCTACAATGAGCAGTTCTTC. It codes for CASSPGVSYNEQFF. The receptor chain draws on TRBV7-3 and TRBJ2-1; TRBD1 is possibly the D segment (6 matching bases). There are 14 amino acids in the CDR3, from cysteine to phenylalanine inclusive. CDR3 DNA only is kept here, 42 bases in frame from base 1. CDR1 and CDR2 were assigned from the germline V gene as SGHTA and FQGTGA. V was cut back by 6 bases and J by 1 base, leaving a gap of 10 bases between them.